Sequencing of this T cell receptor (beta chain) was carried out in a study of T cells in women clearing cervical HPV infection. For the study at large: Case blood was drawn when the lesion was first found; control blood after infection became undetectable. Study outcomes and limitations: TRBV6-7 relative abundance averaged approximately 0.1% in cases and 0.15% to 0.2% in controls. Richness plus V gene abundances separated cases from controls with AUC around 0.8.

Average input was around 1,200 ng genomic DNA for immunoSEQ TCR beta CDR3 amplification. The assay was immunoSEQ multiplex PCR, and TCRdb's table has in-frame clones only and misses some. This sample's clone table lists about 25,000 clones. Germline V gives CDR1 DFQATT, CDR2 SNEGSKA (reference sequence). The CDR3 loop spans 17 amino acids. Trimming at V came to 4 bases and at J to 6 bases, leaving 15 bases not matched to a gene. A word on this clone: Antigen: not known. The CDR3 end lies 3 residues beyond the end of the read and is filled in from the germline J gene.

Sequencing used blood buffy coat. The rearrangement uses TRBV20-1 and TRBJ2-7, with 13 bases fitting TRBD2. The TCR originated in a woman aged 18 to 75 with a cervical HPV16 infection that either progressed to CIN3+ or cleared (not recorded which). The CDR3: CSAIPRLAGGGYGEQYF. The sequenced part of the CDR3 DNA is TGCAGTGCTATTCCTCGACTAGCGGGAGGAGGATACGGCGAG.